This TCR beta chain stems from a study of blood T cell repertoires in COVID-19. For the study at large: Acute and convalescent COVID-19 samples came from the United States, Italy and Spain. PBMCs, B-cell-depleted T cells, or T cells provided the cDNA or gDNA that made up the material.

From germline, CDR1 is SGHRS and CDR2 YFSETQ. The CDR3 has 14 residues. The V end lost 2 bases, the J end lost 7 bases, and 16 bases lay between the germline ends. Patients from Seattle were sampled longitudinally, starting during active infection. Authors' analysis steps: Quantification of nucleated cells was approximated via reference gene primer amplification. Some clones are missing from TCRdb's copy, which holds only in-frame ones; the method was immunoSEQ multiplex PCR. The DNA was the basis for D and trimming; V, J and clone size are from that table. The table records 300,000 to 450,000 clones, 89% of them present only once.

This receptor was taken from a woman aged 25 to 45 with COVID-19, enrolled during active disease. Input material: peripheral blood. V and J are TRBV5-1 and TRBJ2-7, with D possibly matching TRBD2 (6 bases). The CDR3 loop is CASSFGGREREQYF. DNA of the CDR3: TGCGCCAGCAGCTTTGGGGGACGGGAGCGGGAGCAGTACTTC.